The clone carrying this T cell receptor (beta chain) was seen at least ten times. What it recognizes is unknown. Trimming left V 4 bases short and J 1 base short, with 11 bases between. The CDR3 has 15 amino acids. Germline CDR1 SGHRS, CDR2 YFSETQ. The sample is drawn from a study of response to subunit inactivated influenza vaccine. The study, taken as a whole, reports: Each seasonal influenza vaccination, the authors suggested, recruits few new T cells.

One entry per CDR3 protein, called by TCRdb with MiXCR from the RT-PCR reads. The table includes roughly 180,000 distinct CDR3 sequences, nearly 9.5% detected once. This chain joins TRBV5-1 and TRBJ2-2; tentatively, D is TRBD1 or TRBD2 (5 bases each). Sequencing used non-naive T cells sorted from PBMCs, obtained on the day of vaccination. The receptor comes from a man aged 45-60 years who received an inactivated influenza vaccine. CDR3 DNA sequence: TGCGCCAGCAGCCCTGGGACGGGGAACACCGGGGAGCTGTTTTTT. Its translation is CASSPGTGNTGELFF.